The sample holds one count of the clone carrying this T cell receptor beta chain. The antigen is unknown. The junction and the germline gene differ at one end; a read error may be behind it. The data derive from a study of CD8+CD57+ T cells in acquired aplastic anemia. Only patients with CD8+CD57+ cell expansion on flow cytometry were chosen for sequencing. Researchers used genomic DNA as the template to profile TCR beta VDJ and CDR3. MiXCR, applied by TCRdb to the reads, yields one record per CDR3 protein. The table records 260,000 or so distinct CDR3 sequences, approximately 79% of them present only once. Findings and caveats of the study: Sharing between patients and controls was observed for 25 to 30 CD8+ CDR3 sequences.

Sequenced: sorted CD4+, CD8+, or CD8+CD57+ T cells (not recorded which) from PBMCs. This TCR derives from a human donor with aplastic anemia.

CDR3 DNA: TGTGCCAGCAGCTTGGGGGGAGGTCCCAACACGGAGTACTTT. Its protein product is CASSLGGGPNTEYF. The chain has TRBV7-2 and TRBJ2-3; the D gene is possibly TRBD2 (6 bases). Germline V gives CDR1 SGHTA, CDR2 FQGNSA. The CDR3 has 14 residues.